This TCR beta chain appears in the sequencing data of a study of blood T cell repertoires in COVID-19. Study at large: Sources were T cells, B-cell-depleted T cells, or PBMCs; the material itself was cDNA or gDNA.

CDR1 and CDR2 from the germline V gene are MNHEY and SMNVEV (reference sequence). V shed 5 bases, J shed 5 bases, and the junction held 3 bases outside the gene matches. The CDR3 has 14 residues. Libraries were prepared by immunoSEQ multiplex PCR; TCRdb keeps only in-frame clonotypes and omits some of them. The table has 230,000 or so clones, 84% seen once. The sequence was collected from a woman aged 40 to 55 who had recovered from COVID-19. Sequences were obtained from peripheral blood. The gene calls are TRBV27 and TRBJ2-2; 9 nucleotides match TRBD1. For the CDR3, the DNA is TGTGCCAGCAGTAACAGGGGGCCGACCGGGGAGCTGTTTTTT. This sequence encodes CASSNRGPTGELFF.